This T cell receptor beta chain was captured in a study of cytomegalovirus exposure and HLA in healthy donors (dated by TCRdb to about 2017). Context from the whole study: An earlier analysis of approximately 600 of the donors reported about 290 Gb of sequence data and more than 90 million unique TCR beta sequences from about 180 million T cells. Rather than using new phenotypic data, the later analysis identified candidate immune exposures from TCR beta sequences and from how often those sequences occurred across donors. Across roughly 420 genotyped donors of the cohort, an average of roughly 250,000 unique TCR beta nucleotide sequences per donor were sequenced, and about a sixth of those sequences were non-productive. To predict cytomegalovirus infection status, the study combined high-throughput TCR immunosequencing, statistical association of individual TCRs with disease status, and machine learning. Of the 300 to 400 genotyped donors, approximately 83% fell in the genetic ancestry cluster associated with self-reported Caucasian donors. A later analysis re-analyzed previously published TCR beta repertoires from roughly 690 donors and added high-resolution HLA genotyping to study TCR occurrence patterns. An earlier analysis of 450 to 750 of the donors used high-throughput TCR beta sequencing to judge whether each TCR beta V gene segment behaved as functional or pseudogenic. Typing coverage differed by locus: A, B, C, DRB1 and DQB1 were typed in about 620-630 donors, DQA1 in about 500, DPA1 in 600 to 610, and DPB1 in just under 490. A separate validation cohort of roughly 130 different subjects was used in addition to the roughly 720-subject first cohort. All discovery cohort repertoires had been generated using a single sequencing platform. An early release that covered approximately 600 HLA-typed donors contained 300 to 350 gigabases of sequencing data and approximately 85 million unique TCR sequences. The aim of the study was to test whether cataloging public T cell receptors could identify signatures of past pathogen exposure. Alongside the repertoire data, information on donor age, sex, ethnicity and CMV serostatus was compiled. HLA typing included class I and class II loci at four-digit resolution. Several DR-DQ haplotypes were treated as single units for association and clustering because of strong linkage in the cohort. A later genetic analysis used genome-wide SNP genotypes for about three fifths of the 666 donors, treating that subset as a discovery cohort. The study used immunosequencing to profile the T cell repertoires of several hundred subjects and linked those repertoires to cytomegalovirus serostatus. Overall study outcomes, separate from this receptor: Correlated functional status among segregating V segments might be attributable to linkage disequilibrium, but an unknown experimental factor could not be ruled out. In an earlier analysis of some 550 of the donors, most TCR beta V segments were observed in productive rearrangements about 90% or about 30% of the time, broadly matching IMGT annotations. The earlier analysis of 587 of the donors excluded some 16 rarely observed V segments, including chromosome 9 orphons, because counts were too low. Most CMV-associated TCR beta chains appeared to be HLA-restricted in a later analysis, and the HLA associations seemed to be driven largely by CMV exposure. Only TCR beta chains were sequenced in this cohort, and the absence of alpha or paired-chain data limited detectable features. Sequencing depth was assumed to be roughly uniform across donors in the presence/absence analyses, though that assumption may not hold. An association between a missense DCLRE1C variant and V-gene and J-gene trimming of TCR beta chains was found in a later genetic analysis and replicated in an independent cohort. For the cohort, immune exposure information was limited to CMV serostatus. In a later analysis, 16,951 TCR beta sequences were associated with specific HLA alleles at a false discovery rate of 0.05. A further reported finding was that TCR beta sequences accurately predicted the HLA-A and HLA-B alleles for most subjects in the first cohort. Strong co-occurrence of HLA alleles, especially DR and DQ, made assigning TCR associations to individual alleles difficult. In a later genetic analysis, fewer N-insertions in productive TCRs were reported among donors in an Asian-associated ancestry cluster than the roughly 640-donor mean. Some IMGT-functional V segments, including TRBV6-2 and TRBV6-3, could not be told apart with the 87-base-pair reads, so those segments were excluded. A few of the identified cytomegalovirus-associated TCR beta chains were confirmed in vitro to be specific for cytomegalovirus antigens. Most TCR sequences were observed very rarely across donors, whereas some public TCRs were present in many individuals. The study listed 150 to 200 TCR beta chains as associated with cytomegalovirus. In a later analysis, the rate of TCR association differed among HLA loci, with DRB1 alleles having the most associated TCRs and HLA-C alleles having the fewest. A group of highly shared sequence variants was considered likely to be a technical artifact of the sequencing pipeline. HLA typing was unavailable for some donors at each locus, so association tests used only the typed subset. In a later analysis, several top co-occurrence clusters were reported to appear linked to parvovirus B19, influenza, CMV and Epstein-Barr virus. The classifier was reported to diagnose cytomegalovirus status with high specificity and sensitivity in both the original cohort and the validation cohort. The authors suggested that the approach could potentially be generalized to other disease states and immunological phenotypes. In a later analysis, HLA-associated TCR beta chains showed more clonal expansion and lower generation probabilities than non-associated chains that were equally common.

In total, 666 healthy bone marrow donors made up the cohort. At the time of sampling, all cohort members were nominally healthy, though unrecorded immune exposures were likely present. The donor tested CMV seropositive, placing the donor among the 250 to 350 seropositive members of the cohort. Every donor gave a peripheral blood sample, and the peripheral blood mononuclear cells from that sample were used for TCR beta sequencing. Genomic DNA extraction from the blood cell samples was performed with the Qiagen DNeasy Blood Extraction Kit. Germline trimming amounts to 2 bases on V and 7 bases on J, with 3 as the count of junction bases outside the gene matches. From the germline V gene, CDR1 is MRHNA and CDR2 is SNTAGT. Measured from the cysteine to the phenylalanine, the CDR3 is 15 residues long. The entry retains the CDR3 DNA only, 45 bases that are in frame from base 1. In the case of this clone: Its cognate antigen has yet to be identified. No qualities accompany the bases; no much larger clone lies one base away.

Library method: the immunoSEQ multiplex PCR assay. A mixture of 60 forward primers for TCR Vbeta segments and 13 reverse primers for TCR Jbeta segments was used in the multiplex PCR. Amplification of the CDR3 region of rearranged TCR beta genes was performed with a multiplex PCR assay on genomic DNA. The Illumina HiSeq System was used to sequence the amplified TCR beta libraries as 87-base-pair reads. In the authors' own workflow: In a later analysis, around 80 million unique TCR beta chains were counted across the 500 to 700 repertoires, and about 9.9 million of these chains were shared by at least two donors. Raw reads were error-corrected and collapsed into unique sequences by a nearest-neighbor algorithm in which closely related sequences were merged to remove PCR and sequencing errors. CDR3 sequences were aligned to IMGT reference sequences to assign V, D and J gene segments. For a sequence to be retained, a match of at least six nucleotides was required to both a V gene segment and a J gene segment. Rearrangements were called productive when the CDR3 lacked stop codons and stayed in frame with V and J; all others were non-productive. Following IMGT convention, CDR3 was defined as the stretch from the second conserved V-encoded cysteine up to the conserved J-encoded phenylalanine. Sequences without an unambiguous match to a single V gene segment were excluded from the earlier analysis of 500 to 700 of the donors. In an earlier analysis of roughly 500 of the donors, V segments were called functional above 56.7% productive rearrangements and were called segregating when the between-donor standard deviation exceeded 5%. A statistical classification framework was built to diagnose cytomegalovirus status from the catalog of TCR beta chain sequences. V and J gene assignment, in a later analysis, came from comparing TCR nucleotide sequences with IMGT/GENE-DB human TR gene sequences. Using the TCRdist pipeline, a later analysis assigned CDR3 sequences along with most-parsimonious VDJ recombination scenarios. In a later analysis, each TCR beta chain was defined by its CDR3 amino acid sequence together with its V-gene family, and reads without a unique V-gene family were excluded. A later analysis removed 500 to 650 highly shared, low-generation-probability nucleotide sequences to deal with suspected cross-contamination and a sequencing artifact. In a later analysis, a clonal expansion index for each public chain was calculated from normalized within-repertoire ranks of inferred template counts. Generation probabilities in a later analysis came from a VDJ recombination model fitted to out-of-frame rearrangements, and those results were checked against IGoR. A later analysis scored TCR-TCR, TCR-HLA and TCR-CMV co-occurrence with hypergeometric tests, applying a repertoire-size bias correction to TCR pairs. False discovery rates were estimated in a later analysis by permuting HLA or CMV assignments 20 times. In a later analysis, co-occurring TCRs were grouped using DBSCAN, and TCRdist sequence similarity was added for clustering within HLA-allele-positive subsets. Co-occurrence clustering excluded repertoires with fewer than 30,000 or more than 120,000 public chains, plus five with anomalous nucleotide sharing. TCRdb retrieved this table from immuneACCESS and kept in-frame rearrangements only. Not all clones are present; in checked studies, unresolved V genes account for under half, and no reason is known for the remainder. That table gives V, J and clone size, and the DNA gave D and trimming. The table for this sample lists around 100,000 clones; less than 85% of them were counted only once. Jointly, the top ten make up 15% to 20% of the sample.

The receptor was isolated from a woman aged 60-75 years in good health and CMV-seropositive. The receptor chain draws on TRBV6-4 and TRBJ2-1; 12 bases in the junction line up with TRBD2. The specimen was PBMCs. The DNA sequence is given as TGTGCCAGCAGTGACGGACTAGCGGGAATTAATGAGCAGTTCTTC. The encoded protein is CASSDGLAGINEQFF.